A selection of T cell receptor beta chains follows, all from one sample in a study of T cell responses to AZD1222 COVID-19 vaccine. The assay was immunoSEQ multiplex PCR, and TCRdb's table has in-frame clones only and misses some. The sample shows over 45,000 clones, around 85% of them seen only once. This sample comprised peripheral blood, obtained on day 0 of AZD1222 vaccination. The receptors come from an adult in good health. CDR3s include the opening cysteine and the closing phenylalanine or tryptophan. D genes are given only for firm matches. The size of a clone is reported for some rows only, either as once, few or many, or as a class for expanded clones.

v_gene,abundance,d_gene,j_gene,CDR3nt,CDR3aa
TRBV3-1/TRBV3-2,once,TRBD1,TRBJ1-2,TGTGCCAGCAGCCAGACCCCCGGGACAGGGAATGGCTACACCTTC,CASSQTPGTGNGYTF
TRBV20-1,.,.,TRBJ2-1,TGCAGTGCTAGTCCATTTCGGGGCCAGCAGTTCTTC,CSASPFRGQQFF
TRBV7-2,.,.,TRBJ2-1,TGTGCCAGCAGCTTAGGGCTAGCCAGTATCAGTGAGCAGTTCTTC,CASSLGLASISEQFF
TRBV4-1,.,.,TRBJ2-3,TGCGCCAGCAGCGCTTCGGATCATAGAGGGACAGATACGCAGTATTTT,CASSASDHRGTDTQYF
TRBV10-3,.,.,TRBJ1-2,TGTGCCATCAGCCTACAGGGCGAGAAAGGCTACACCTTC,CAISLQGEKGYTF
TRBV28,.,.,TRBJ2-5,TGTGCCAGCAGGGGAACACTAAGTACCCAGTACTTC,CASRGTLSTQYF
TRBV2,.,.,TRBJ2-2,TGTGCCAGCAGTGATCGCGGGGGCCGGACCGGGGAGCTGTTTTTT,CASSDRGGRTGELFF
TRBV12-3/TRBV12-4,.,.,TRBJ1-5,TGTGCCAGCAGTGAGAGGGGTGCGGAGCCCCAGCATTTT,CASSERGAEPQHF
TRBV11-2,.,.,TRBJ2-7,TGTGCCAGCAGCTTAGGTCTCTACGAGCAGTACTTC,CASSLGLYEQYF
TRBV7-9,.,.,TRBJ2-7,TGTGCCAGCAGCTTATCTAGTTCTCAGAGCGTCTCCTACGAGCAGTACTTC,CASSLSSSQSVSYEQYF
TRBV3-1/TRBV3-2,once,TRBD1,TRBJ1-3,TGTGCCAGCAGCCAAGTTCGGTTACAGGGGATGGGAAACACCATATATTTT,CASSQVRLQGMGNTIYF
TRBV6-2/TRBV6-3,.,.,TRBJ2-2,TGTGCCAGCAGTTACGAGGGACACCCGAACACCGGGGAGCTGTTTTTT,CASSYEGHPNTGELFF
TRBV5-1,.,.,TRBJ2-7,TGCGCCAGCAGCTTGGCGGGGGAGCGGTACGAGCAGTACTTC,CASSLAGERYEQYF
TRBV5-1,.,TRBD1,TRBJ1-2,TGCGCCAGCAGCGCCTACTTCCAGGGGGCGTTTTTTGGCTACACCTTC,CASSAYFQGAFFGYTF
TRBV7-9,.,.,TRBJ2-7,TGTGCCAGCAGCTTAGAGGTAGAAGGGAGGCAGTACTTC,CASSLEVEGRQYF
TRBV9,.,TRBD2,TRBJ2-1,TGTGCCAGCAGCCATTATAGCGGGGGGGCTGTTTACAATGAGCAGTTCTTC,CASSHYSGGAVYNEQFF
TRBV5-8,.,.,TRBJ1-6,TGTGCCAGCAGCTTGGATAGGAAGTCACCCCTCCACTTT,CASSLDRKSPLHF
TRBV11-3,.,.,TRBJ1-1,TGTGCCAGCAGCCTAAGCCGGGGGGCCAGTGGTAGGTCCCTGGATGAAGCTTTCTTT,CASSLSRGASGRSLDEAFF
TRBV7-2,.,.,TRBJ1-2,TGTGCCAGCAGCCTACCCGGATCTTTAGGGGGCTACACCTTC,CASSLPGSLGGYTF
TRBV29-1,.,.,TRBJ1-1,TGCAGCGTGAAGTCCGTGAACACTGAAGCTTTCTTT,CSVKSVNTEAFF
TRBV5-6,once,.,TRBJ2-7,TGTGCCAGCAGCTTGGGTATTGGGCTTTCCTACGAGCAGTACTTC,CASSLGIGLSYEQYF
TRBV5-4,.,TRBD1,TRBJ2-7,TGTGCCAGCAGCTTGGAGGGACAGGGGGCATATGAGCAGTACTTC,CASSLEGQGAYEQYF
TRBV2,.,TRBD1,TRBJ2-7,TGTGCCAGCACCTCCGGGACAGGGTCTATCGAGCAGTACTTC,CASTSGTGSIEQYF
TRBV10-2,.,.,TRBJ2-7,TGCGCCAGCAGTGATTGGACGCCGAACTACGAGCAGTACTTC,CASSDWTPNYEQYF
TRBV5-6,.,TRBD1,TRBJ2-7,TGTGCCAGCAGCTTTGGGACAGGGCGCGAGCAGTACTTC,CASSFGTGREQYF
TRBV10-1,few,.,TRBJ2-3,TGCGCCAGCAGTGAGCCAACAGATACGCAGTATTTT,CASSEPTDTQYF
TRBV4-2,few,.,TRBJ2-3,TGTGCCAGCAGCGACGCTGGGGCACTCACAGATACGCAGTATTTT,CASSDAGALTDTQYF
TRBV2,.,TRBD1,TRBJ1-6,TGTGCCAGCAGATGGTCGCCGACAGGGGTAAATTCACCCCTCCACTTT,CASRWSPTGVNSPLHF
TRBV15,.,.,TRBJ1-3,TGTGCCACCAGCAGGGACAGCTCTGGAAACACCATATATTTT,CATSRDSSGNTIYF
TRBV25-1,.,.,TRBJ1-6,TGTGCCAGCAGTGAAGGAGCCCCCTATTCACCCCTCCACTTT,CASSEGAPYSPLHF
TRBV30,.,TRBD2,TRBJ2-5,TGTGCCTGTTTACTAGCGGGGGGCTCCCAAGAGACCCAGTACTTC,CACLLAGGSQETQYF
TRBV11-3,.,TRBD1,TRBJ2-1,TGTGCCAGCAGCTTTGGGACAGGGGACAATGAGCAGTTCTTC,CASSFGTGDNEQFF
TRBV10-1,.,TRBD1,TRBJ1-5,TGCGCCACCAGAGCAACCGGACAGGGACTTAGCAATCAGCCCCAGCATTTT,CATRATGQGLSNQPQHF
TRBV6-1,.,.,TRBJ2-1,TGTGCCAGCAGTGAAGACAGGAGGCAGTTCTTC,CASSEDRRQFF
TRBV27,.,TRBD1,TRBJ2-5,TGTGCCAGCAGTTCCGGGACAGGGGACCTATATCAAGAGACCCAGTACTTC,CASSSGTGDLYQETQYF
TRBV6-1,.,TRBD1,TRBJ1-1,TGTGCCAGCAGTGAAGCTAGGACAGGGGGCCTGACTGAAGCTTTCTTT,CASSEARTGGLTEAFF
TRBV24-1,.,TRBD1,TRBJ2-3,TGTGCCACCAGTGATCAGGACAGGCCAAGCACAGATACGCAGTATTTT,CATSDQDRPSTDTQYF
TRBV7-3,.,.,TRBJ1-1,TGTGCCAGCAGCTTAGCGGGGGGGAACACTGAAGCTTTCTTT,CASSLAGGNTEAFF
TRBV6-1,.,TRBD1,TRBJ2-5,TGTGCCAGCAGTGACAACAGGGCAGGGGGAGAGACCCAGTACTTC,CASSDNRAGGETQYF
TRBV4-2,.,.,TRBJ1-1,TGTGCCAGCAGCCAACAAACGGGGTTTTGGGCGGACCGGGTGGGAGAAGCTTTCTTT,CASSQQTGFWADRVGEAFF
TRBV12-3/TRBV12-4,.,.,TRBJ1-5,TGTGCCAGCAGGTCCAGAGATACTCAGCCCCAGCATTTT,CASRSRDTQPQHF
TRBV7-8,.,.,TRBJ1-2,TGTGCCAGCAGCTCGTTAATGACCAGAGTTAACTATGGCTACACCTTC,CASSSLMTRVNYGYTF
TRBV27,.,TRBD1,TRBJ2-4,TGTGCCAGCAGCCCAACACAGGGGGGTTGGGACATTCAGTACTTC,CASSPTQGGWDIQYF
TRBV7-7,.,TRBD1,TRBJ1-6,TGTGCTAGCAGCCCACAGACAGGGGGTAGTTCACCCCTCCACTTT,CASSPQTGGSSPLHF
TRBV6-5,.,.,TRBJ2-2,TGTGCCAGCAGTCCGCCGGGACCTAGTTCCGGGGAGCTGTTTTTT,CASSPPGPSSGELFF
TRBV5-6,.,TRBD1,TRBJ1-5,TGTGCCAGCAGCTTGGGGGACAGGGCTCAGCCCCAGCATTTT,CASSLGDRAQPQHF
TRBV7-9,few,.,TRBJ2-1,TGTGCCAGCAGAATAGCAGAGTACAATGAGCAGTTCTTC,CASRIAEYNEQFF
TRBV6-4,.,.,TRBJ1-2,TGTGCCAGCAGTGCAGGGAACTATGGCTACACCTTC,CASSAGNYGYTF
TRBV6-5,.,.,TRBJ1-1,TGTGCCAGCAGAGGCGACGGAGGGAGAGAAGCTTTCTTT,CASRGDGGREAFF
TRBV18,.,TRBD1,TRBJ2-2,TGTGCCAGCTCACCGGGACAGGGGGCGAACGGGGAGCTGTTTTTT,CASSPGQGANGELFF
TRBV28,.,TRBD1,TRBJ1-1,TGTGCCAGCACATCAGGGGGCACGTACACTGAAGCTTTCTTT,CASTSGGTYTEAFF
TRBV28,once,TRBD1,TRBJ1-1,TGTGCCAGCAGCCCTGGACAGGAGAACACTGAAGCTTTCTTT,CASSPGQENTEAFF
TRBV5-4,.,.,TRBJ1-2,TGTGCCAGCAGCCCTTCGCAAAACAGGGCGCGCTATGGCTACACCTTC,CASSPSQNRARYGYTF
TRBV7-2,.,TRBD2,TRBJ2-5,TGTGCCAGCAGCTTGGCTAGCGGGGGCCGCCACCAGTACTTC,CASSLASGGRHQYF
TRBV12-3/TRBV12-4,.,.,TRBJ1-1,TGTGCCAGCAGTTTTGCAGGGAACACTGAAGCTTTCTTT,CASSFAGNTEAFF